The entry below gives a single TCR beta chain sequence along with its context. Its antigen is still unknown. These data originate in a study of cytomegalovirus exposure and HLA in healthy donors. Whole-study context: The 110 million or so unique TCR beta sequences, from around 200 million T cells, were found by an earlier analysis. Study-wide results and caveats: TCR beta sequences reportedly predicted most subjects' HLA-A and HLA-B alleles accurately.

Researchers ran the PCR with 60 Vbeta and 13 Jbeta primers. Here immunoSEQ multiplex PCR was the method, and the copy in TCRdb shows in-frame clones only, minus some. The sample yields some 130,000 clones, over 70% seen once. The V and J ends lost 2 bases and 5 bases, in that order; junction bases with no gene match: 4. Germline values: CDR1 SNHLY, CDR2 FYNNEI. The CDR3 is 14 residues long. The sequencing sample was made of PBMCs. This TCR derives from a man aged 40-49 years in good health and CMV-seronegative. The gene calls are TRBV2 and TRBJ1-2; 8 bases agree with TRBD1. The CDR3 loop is CASSERTGRYGYTF. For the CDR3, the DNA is TGTGCCAGCAGTGAAAGGACAGGGCGGTATGGCTACACCTTC.